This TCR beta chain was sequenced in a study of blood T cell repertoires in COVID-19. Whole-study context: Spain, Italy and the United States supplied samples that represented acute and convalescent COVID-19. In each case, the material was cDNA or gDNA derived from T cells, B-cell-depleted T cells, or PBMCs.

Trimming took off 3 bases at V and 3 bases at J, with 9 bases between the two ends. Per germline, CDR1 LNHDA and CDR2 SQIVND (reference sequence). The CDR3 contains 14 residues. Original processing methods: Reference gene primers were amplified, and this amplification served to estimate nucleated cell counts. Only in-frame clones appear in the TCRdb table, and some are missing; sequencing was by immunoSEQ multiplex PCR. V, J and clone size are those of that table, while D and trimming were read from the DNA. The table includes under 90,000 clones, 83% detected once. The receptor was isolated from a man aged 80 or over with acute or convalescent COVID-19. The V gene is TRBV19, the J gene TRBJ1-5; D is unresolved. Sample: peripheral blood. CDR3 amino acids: CASSIRENNQPQHF. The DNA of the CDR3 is TGTGCCAGTAGTATTAGAGAGAACAATCAGCCCCAGCATTTT.